Following are 16 T cell receptor beta chains from one sample sequenced in a study of shared T cell receptors in the human thymus. This table comes from immunoSEQ multiplex PCR, and its TCRdb copy is limited to in-frame clones, with some not included. This sample has under 850,000 clones, with 70% to 90% found just once. The sample also formed part of further work on human thymus T cells.

Sample: thymocytes. Receptors originate from a boy under two years old with a congenital heart defect.

The chain employs TRBV5-4 and TRBJ2-7, with a weak D call TRBD1 (6 bases). Deletions cut 3 bases from V and 6 bases from J, with 10 bases between. The CDR3 totals 12 residues. CDR1 is SGHNT, CDR2 YYREEE, per germline (reference sequence). The CDR3 region is CASSSIGGEQYF. Written as DNA, the CDR3 is TGTGCCAGCAGCTCCATAGGGGGCGAGCAGTACTTC.

This chain links TRBV2 with TRBJ1-4; weak D call: TRBD1 (6 bases). Germline V gene lookup returns CDR1 SNHLY and CDR2 FYNNEI. The CDR3 has 19 residues. Trimming cost V 9 bases and J 1 base, with 27 bases left between them. The CDR3 bases are TGTGCCAGTGAGTCACCTTTCCGGGACACCGCTGGAACTAATGAAAAACTGTTTTTT. This translates into CASESPFRDTAGTNEKLFF.

V gene TRBV4-3 combines with J gene TRBJ2-7, with 9 bases that match TRBD1. V was clipped by 0 bases and J by 5 bases; unmatched bases: 17. The CDR3 is 19 residues long. Per the germline V gene, CDR1 is LGHNA and CDR2 is YSLEER. CDR3 protein: CASSQDLTGGLDWSDEQYF. The CDR3 region has the DNA TGCGCCAGCAGCCAAGATCTTACAGGGGGCTTGGATTGGTCGGACGAGCAGTACTTC.

The chain employs TRBV6-1 and TRBJ1-1, with D hard to call. Looked up from germline, CDR1 is MNHNS and CDR2 is SASEGT. CDR3 size: 11 residues. Trimming took off 2 bases at V and 8 bases at J, with 6 bases between the two ends. The CDR3 loop reads CASSEHREAFF. CDR3 sequence (DNA): TGTGCCAGCAGTGAACACAGAGAAGCTTTCTTT.

The rearrangement uses TRBV11-3 and TRBJ2-1, with 8 bases that match TRBD2. Germline V lookup: CDR1 SGHNT, CDR2 YENEEA. The V gene end was trimmed by 1 base and the J gene end by 9 bases; junction bases not matched to a gene: 17. The length of the CDR3 is 18 residues. CDR3 sequence: CASSLGQPPSGGLTEQFF. Written as DNA, the CDR3 is TGTGCCAGCAGCTTAGGCCAACCACCCTCGGGGGGGCTAACTGAGCAGTTCTTC.

The CDR3 region is CASSPRGIADYEQYF. The DNA of the CDR3 is TGTGCCAGCAGTCCCCGGGGAATAGCGGACTACGAGCAGTACTTC. The rearrangement joins TRBV7-2 to TRBJ2-7; maybe TRBD2 (6 bases). Germline loops: CDR1 SGHTA, CDR2 FQGNSA. The CDR3 runs 15 residues. Trimming cost V 6 bases and J 3 bases, with 18 bases left between them.

This sequence joins TRBV14 and TRBJ2-1; 8 bases agree with TRBD1. The CDR3 is 16 residues long. Trimming at V came to 3 bases and at J to 5 bases, leaving 9 bases not matched to a gene. Germline lookup yields CDR1 SGHDN and CDR2 FVKESK. CDR3 sequence reads: CASSHRDRRFNNEQFF. The CDR3 bases are TGTGCCAGCAGCCATAGGGACAGGAGGTTTAACAATGAGCAGTTCTTC.

The V and J genes are TRBV30 and TRBJ2-1; D call uncertain. The CDR3 is made up of 12 amino acids. Per germline, CDR1 GTSNPN and CDR2 SVGIG (reference sequence). V lost 3 bases and J 6 bases, leaving 9 bases between the germline ends. CDR3 amino acids: CAWRWAGNEQFF. CDR3 in DNA: TGTGCCTGGAGGTGGGCCGGCAATGAGCAGTTCTTC.

In nucleotides, the CDR3 is TGCGCCAGCAGCCCCACAAAAACGAGCGTCTCGAACACTGAAGCTTTCTTT. Its translation: CASSPTKTSVSNTEAFF. The V and J genes are TRBV4-3 and TRBJ1-1; D ambiguous. CDR1 is LGHNA and CDR2 is YSLEER in the germline V gene. V was pared by 4 bases and J by 1 base, with 19 bases between. This CDR3 has 17 residues.

The J gene is TRBJ2-7, the V gene TRBV14, with 9 bases that match TRBD2. CDR1 SGHDN and CDR2 FVKESK come from the germline V gene. V lost 4 bases to trimming and J lost 2 bases; unmatched junction nucleotides: 3. This CDR3 has 14 residues. CDR3 nucleotide sequence: TGTGCCAGCAGCCGACTAGCGGATACCTACGAGCAGTACTTC. Its translation: CASSRLADTYEQYF.

The V call is TRBV7-2, the J call TRBJ2-7, with TRBD2 as a possible D gene (5 bases). Trimming shortened V by 6 bases and J by 3 bases, and 27 bases separated the two germline ends. The CDR3 runs 18 residues. The germline V gene encodes CDR1 SGHTA and CDR2 FQGNSA. This CDR3 is CASSPGYFSIHLNYEQYF. DNA of the CDR3: TGTGCCAGCAGTCCGGGATATTTCTCTATCCATCTCAACTACGAGCAGTACTTC.

This CDR3 is CASSPPGTSGSLNEQFF. The CDR3 DNA is TGTGCCAGCTCACCACCCGGGACTAGCGGGAGTTTGAATGAGCAGTTCTTC. This chain links TRBV18 with TRBJ2-1, with TRBD2 identical over 14 bases. V was clipped by 0 bases and J by 7 bases; unmatched bases: 5. Germline CDR1 is KGHSH and CDR2 is LQKENI. The CDR3 spans 17 residues.

This rearrangement joins TRBV19 to TRBJ2-3, with 13 bases lining up with TRBD2. Trimming cost V 4 bases and J 1 base; bases outside gene matches: 2. There are 16 residues in the CDR3. Germline-derived CDR1 and CDR2 are LNHDA and SQIVND (reference sequence). The CDR3 protein is CASSRTSGSCTDTQYF. The DNA for the CDR3 is TGTGCCAGTAGTAGGACTAGCGGGAGTTGCACAGATACGCAGTATTTT.

J is TRBJ1-1 and V is TRBV30, with a tentative D call TRBD1 (6 bases). The CDR3 extends over 16 amino acids. V was trimmed by 8 bases and J by 0 bases, leaving 22 bases between them. Germline V gene lookup returns CDR1 GTSNPN and CDR2 SVGIG (reference sequence). CDR3 loop: CAGYDRRLLLNTEAFF. CDR3 sequence (DNA): TGTGCCGGATATGACAGGCGACTTTTGCTGAACACTGAAGCTTTCTTT.

The CDR3 loop reads CASSSLARGTDTQYF. For the CDR3, the DNA is TGCGCCAGCAGCTCCCTAGCGCGGGGCACAGATACGCAGTATTTT. The chain uses TRBV5-1 and TRBJ2-3; TRBD2 might be the D (6 bases). Germline V gene data show CDR1 as SGHRS and CDR2 as YFSETQ. The CDR3 is 15 residues long. V gave up 3 bases and J gave up 1 base, with 12 bases separating them.

This chain links TRBV11-2 with TRBJ2-1, with TRBD2 matching 13 bases. This CDR3 contains 16 residues. CDR1 SGHAT and CDR2 FQNNGV come from the germline V gene. The ends lost 3 bases at V and 7 bases at J; junction bases unmatched: 6. The CDR3 coding sequence is TGTGCCAGCAGCTTCCTTACTAGCGGGAGGGTTAATGAGCAGTTCTTC. It is translated as CASSFLTSGRVNEQFF.